This record looks at one T cell receptor (beta chain) sequence and its context. The sample carries other DNA sequences with the same CDR3. The data are from a study of shared clonotypes between healthy human individuals. The repertoire was sequenced with immunoSEQ multiplex PCR; TCRdb's copy has only in-frame clones and lacks some. The table records some 2,100,000 clones, approximately 94% of them present only once. The germline CDR1 and CDR2 sequences are SGHRS and YFSETQ. This CDR3 has 15 amino acids. The ends were cut back, 4 bases at V and 0 bases at J, with 12 bases in the middle. This clonotype originated in a young man in good health. This rearrangement joins TRBV5-1 to TRBJ2-3, with D perhaps TRBD1 or TRBD2 (6 bases each). The sample consisted of naive CD4+ T cells sorted from blood. The subset here: CD45RA+ positively selected. The CDR3 region has the DNA TGCGCCAGCAGCGCCCAGGGGACTAGCACAGATACGCAGTATTTT. Encoded protein: CASSAQGTSTDTQYF.